The 11 T cell receptor beta chains below come from one sample, sequenced in a study of shared clonotypes between healthy human individuals. TCRdb's table, derived via immunoSEQ multiplex PCR, lists solely in-frame clones and lacks some. The table records about 450,000 clones, about four fifths of them present only once. The material sequenced was PBMCs. These receptor sequences come from a woman aged 40 to 50 in good health. Some clones in this sample may be carry-over from other donors' samples.

V and J are TRBV11-2 and TRBJ2-1; 8 bases are a match to TRBD2. The V gene end was trimmed by 4 bases and the J gene end by 4 bases; junction bases not matched to a gene: 6. Germline V gives CDR1 SGHAT, CDR2 FQNNGV. The CDR3 length is 15 residues. CDR3 coding DNA: TGTGCCAGCAGCTCCGGACTAGCAGATTACAATGAGCAGTTCTTC. This codes for CASSSGLADYNEQFF. The full variable domain, its missing parts supplied by reference TRBV11-2 and TRBJ2-1, is EAGVAQSPRYKIIEKRQSVAFWCNPISGHATLYWYQQILGQGPKLLIQFQNNGVVDDSQLPKDRFSAERLKGVDSTLKIQPAKLEDSAVYLCASSSGLADYNEQFFGPGTRLTVL.

This clone was found once. This chain connects TRBV7-9 to TRBJ1-4, with no clear D. The CDR3 loop spans 14 amino acids. The germline V gene encodes CDR1 SEHNR and CDR2 FQNEAQ (reference sequence). The V end lost 3 bases, the J end lost 2 bases, and 7 bases lay between the germline ends. The CDR3 region has the DNA TGTGCCAGCAGCTTGGGAACTACTAATGAAAAACTGTTTTTT. Protein: CASSLGTTNEKLFF.

In DNA form, the CDR3 reads TGTGCCAGCAGCTTGTTGGGCCTAAGGGGTTGGGAGCAGTTCTTC. Translating it yields CASSLLGLRGWEQFF. The rearrangement uses TRBV5-6 and TRBJ2-1; TRBD1 is a possible D gene (5 bases). CDR1 and CDR2 (germline): SGHDT, YYEEEE. V was pared by 1 base and J by 10 bases, with 18 bases between. This CDR3 has 15 residues.

This clone was counted between two and nine times. CDR3 in DNA: TGTGCCATCAGTAGCCCCGGGACAGGGTGGCTCGATGGCTACACCTTC. Protein product: CAISSPGTGWLDGYTF. The chain employs TRBV10-3 and TRBJ1-2; TRBD1 matches at 9 bases. The V gene end was trimmed by 5 bases and the J gene end by 6 bases; junction bases not matched to a gene: 13. Germline loops: CDR1 ENHRY, CDR2 SYGVKD. The CDR3 runs to 16 residues.

Concerning this clone: The sample holds other DNA sequences that translate to the same CDR3. This rearrangement joins TRBV18 to TRBJ2-3; D gene ambiguous. The V gene's germline CDR1 is KGHSH and CDR2 LQKENI. CDR3 size: 13 residues. Trimming stripped 5 bases from V and 0 bases from J, with 6 bases between. Here the CDR3 DNA reads TGTGCCAGCTCATCCTCTAGCACAGATACGCAGTATTTT. This sequence encodes CASSSSSTDTQYF.

V usage is TRBV6-5 and J usage is TRBJ2-7; 12 bases agree with TRBD1. V dropped 6 bases and J dropped 2; count of bases not matched to a gene: 5. CDR3 length equals 15 residues. Germline loops: CDR1 MNHEY, CDR2 SVGAGI. CDR3 region: CASSQGQGAPYEQYF. CDR3 DNA sequence: TGTGCCAGCAGCCAGGGACAGGGGGCCCCCTACGAGCAGTACTTC.

The chain joins TRBV29-1 to TRBJ2-1, with TRBD2 matching over 9 bases. The V and J ends lost 7 bases and 9 bases, in that order; junction bases with no gene match: 7. This CDR3 is 12 amino acids long. CDR1 and CDR2 (germline): SQVTM, ANQGSEA. The chain's CDR3 is CSEGSGSTEQFF. The CDR3 nucleotides are TGCAGCGAGGGTAGCGGGAGTACTGAGCAGTTCTTC.

In its sample, this clone was seen a few times. V usage is TRBV4-3 and J usage is TRBJ1-2; D not certain. V lost 1 base, J lost 4 bases, and 13 bases lay in between. The CDR3 contains 15 residues. Germline V lookup: CDR1 LGHNA, CDR2 YSLEER. The CDR3: CASSQGRPTGYGYTF. The CDR3 DNA reads TGCGCCAGCAGCCAAGGACGGCCAACGGGCTATGGCTACACCTTC.

V usage is TRBV19 and J usage is TRBJ1-2, with D unresolved. This CDR3 is built from 15 residues. The germline V and J ends were trimmed by 5 bases and 2 bases, with 15 bases remaining between them. From germline, CDR1 is LNHDA and CDR2 SQIVND (reference sequence). The CDR3 nucleotides are TGTGCCAGTAGTCGTGGCTTGGGATCGAACTATGGCTACACCTTC. Translated, it gives CASSRGLGSNYGYTF. Using reference TRBV19 and TRBJ1-2 for the parts outside the CDR3, the full variable domain is DGGITQSPKYLFRKEGQNVTLSCEQNLNHDAMYWYRQDPGQGLRLIYYSQIVNDFQKGDIAEGYSVSREKKESFPLTVTSAQKNPTAFYLCASSRGLGSNYGYTFGSGTRLTVV.

The chain links TRBV2 to TRBJ2-5, with 9 bases matching TRBD1. Germline V gene sequence: CDR1 SNHLY, CDR2 FYNNEI. V lost 5 bases to trimming and J lost 7 bases; unmatched junction nucleotides: 17. This CDR3 region has 17 residues. The CDR3 DNA reads as TGTGCCAGCAGTACGGACAGGGGCTTGCCACCCCCTGGGACCCAGTACTTC. This translates into CASSTDRGLPPPGTQYF.

V gene TRBV2 combines with J gene TRBJ2-6; unclear D gene. The CDR3 length is 14 residues. V lost 8 bases to trimming and J lost 0 bases, with 8 bases between them. Germline V gene sequence: CDR1 SNHLY, CDR2 FYNNEI. The CDR3 reads CASLGVSGANVLTF. As DNA, the CDR3 is TGTGCCAGCTTAGGAGTCTCTGGGGCCAACGTCCTGACTTTC.